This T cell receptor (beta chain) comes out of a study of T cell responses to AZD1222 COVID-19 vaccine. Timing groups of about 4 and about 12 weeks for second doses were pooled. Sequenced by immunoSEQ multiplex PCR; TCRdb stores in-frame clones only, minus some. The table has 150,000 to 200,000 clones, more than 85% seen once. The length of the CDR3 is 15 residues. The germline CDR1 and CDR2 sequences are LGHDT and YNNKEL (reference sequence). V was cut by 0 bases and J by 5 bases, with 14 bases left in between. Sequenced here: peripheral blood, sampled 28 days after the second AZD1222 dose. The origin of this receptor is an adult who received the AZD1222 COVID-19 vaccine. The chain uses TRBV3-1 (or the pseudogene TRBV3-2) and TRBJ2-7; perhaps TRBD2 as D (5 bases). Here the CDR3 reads CASSQDQSPGNEQYF. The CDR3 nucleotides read TGTGCCAGCAGCCAAGATCAAAGTCCGGGGAACGAGCAGTACTTC.